This T cell receptor beta chain came from a study of graft-versus-host responses after intestinal transplantation. The wider study: Recipients got multivisceral, liver-intestinal, or isolated intestinal transplants. Recipients uniformly received anti-thymocyte globulin induction, followed by tacrolimus and steroids for three to four years.

Sequencing used immunoSEQ multiplex PCR; TCRdb keeps in-frame clones, though not all of them. The table has 100,000 or so clones, roughly 87% seen once. The CDR3 is 16 residues long. Trimming removed 4 bases at V and 0 bases at J, with 13 bases between. Germline V gene sequence: CDR1 MNHNS, CDR2 SASEGT. Of note for this clone: Its specificity is not known.

The sequence was obtained from a human donor who was the organ donor for an intestinal transplant. The chain couples TRBV6-1 to TRBJ2-4; D may be TRBD1 (6 bases). This specimen was unstimulated CD4+ T cells sorted from spleen or lymph node cells, taken before transplant. This CDR3 is CASSGGQTLAKNIQYF. The CDR3 region has the DNA TGTGCCAGCAGTGGGGGGCAGACCTTAGCCAAAAACATTCAGTACTTC.